The 18 T cell receptor beta chains below all came from one sample that was sequenced in a study of T cells after yellow fever vaccination. One entry per CDR3 protein results from TCRdb running MiXCR on the 5' RACE reads. The profile covers about 300,000 distinct CDR3 sequences, with around 6.8% appearing a single time and roughly a sixth taken by the ten largest. Sample: PBMCs, taken roughly 46 days after the first yellow fever vaccination. The source is a man younger than 30 who received the YFV17D yellow fever vaccine.

This chain joins TRBV7-2 and TRBJ2-7; no clear D. CDR1 and CDR2 (germline): SGHTA, FQGNSA. The CDR3 runs to 16 residues. V dropped 5 bases and J dropped 2 bases, with 19 bases sitting between them. This CDR3 is CASSDSLVGRTYEQYF. The DNA for the CDR3 is TGTGCCAGCAGCGATAGTTTGGTGGGCCGTACCTACGAGCAGTACTTC.

This clonotype has more than one count but fewer than ten. DNA for the CDR3: TGTGCCAGCAGCCGACAGGGGGAGAACACTGAAGCTTTCTTT. Encoded protein: CASSRQGENTEAFF. The gene calls are TRBV7-9 and TRBJ1-1, with 9 positions matching TRBD1. This CDR3 is built from 14 residues. V trimming: 5 bases; J trimming: 1 base; junction bases outside the gene matches: 2. Germline CDR1 and CDR2: SEHNR and FQNEAQ (reference sequence).

The V call is TRBV27, the J call TRBJ2-7; D uncertain. This CDR3 is 14 amino acids long. The germline gives CDR1 MNHEY, CDR2 SMNVEV (reference sequence). V was trimmed by 4 bases and J by 0 bases, leaving 10 bases between them. CDR3 sequence (DNA): TGTGCCAGCAGTTCGTATCAGGTCTCCTACGAGCAGTACTTC. It specifies CASSSYQVSYEQYF.

The sample holds a few counts of this clonotype. The chain couples TRBV21-1 to TRBJ1-5; whether TRBD1, the table's D call, matches the DNA was not checked. TRBV21-1 is listed as a pseudogene. The CDR3 is made up of 15 amino acids. The CDR3 region is CASILTGTAQKPQHF. The CDR3 DNA reads as TGTGCCAGCATTCTAACAGGGACGGCTCAGAAGCCCCAGCATTTT.

This clonotype was found a few times. The rearrangement joins TRBV3-1 to TRBJ2-7, with D possibly matching TRBD1 (6 bases). The CDR3 loop spans 15 amino acids. Germline CDR1 and CDR2: LGHDT and YNNKEL (reference sequence). V lost 1 base and J lost 7, with 17 bases in between. In DNA, the CDR3 is TGTGCCAGCAGCCAAGGTTACGCAGGGGCCGGTGAGCAGTACGTC. Protein: CASSQGYAGAGEQYV.

In its sample, this clonotype was seen a few times. The rearrangement uses TRBV20-1 and TRBJ2-3; 10 bases agree with TRBD2. Germline CDR1 is DFQATT and CDR2 is SNEGSKA (reference sequence). V shed 6 bases, J shed 0 bases, and the junction held 6 bases outside the gene matches. The CDR3 has 15 residues. CDR3 in amino acids: CSAISGGTSTDTQYF. The CDR3 nucleotides read TGCAGTGCCATTAGCGGGGGGACTAGCACAGATACGCAGTATTTT.

This clonotype was observed many times. The rearrangement uses TRBV12-3 or TRBV12-4 and TRBJ2-5, with D unresolved. V shed 6 bases and J shed 2 bases, with 10 bases lying between them. The CDR3 extends over 13 amino acids. The CDR3 is CASRPGPQETQYF. The CDR3 nucleotides are TGTGCCAGCAGACCCGGGCCGCAAGAGACCCAGTACTTC.

The rearrangement uses TRBV4-1 and TRBJ2-2; D is possibly TRBD1 (5 bases). The CDR3 extends over 19 amino acids. CDR1 and CDR2 from the germline V gene are MGHRA and YSYEKL. Trimming shortened V by 0 bases and J by 9 bases, and 26 bases separated the two germline ends. This CDR3 reads CASSQDLVELAGRPRELFF. In DNA form, the CDR3 reads TGCGCCAGCAGCCAAGATCTAGTTGAGTTGGCAGGGCGCCCCCGGGAGCTGTTTTTT.

Comments on this clonotype: At one of its ends the junction is not consistent with the germline gene, which may arise from a read error. The chain employs TRBV19 and TRBJ2-3, with TRBD2 identical over 10 bases. Looked up from germline, CDR1 is LNHDA and CDR2 is SQIVND (reference sequence). This CDR3 has 15 amino acids. As DNA, the CDR3 is TGTGCCACCTGTTCATCTAGCGGGGGCACAGATATGCAGTATTTT. Residues: CATCSSSGGTDMQYF.

The genes are TRBV7-6 and TRBJ1-1; a possible D gene is TRBD1 (5 bases). Trimming removed 5 bases at V and 6 bases at J, with 16 bases between. Germline assignment: CDR1 SGHVS and CDR2 FNYEAQ. This CDR3 region has 14 residues. DNA of the CDR3: TGTGCCAGCAGCCCTGCGGGGGGGGTCGCTGAAGCTTTCTTT. It specifies CASSPAGGVAEAFF.

This clonotype has just a few counts. V and J are TRBV4-2 and TRBJ2-2; the D gene is possibly TRBD1 (6 bases). Trimming shortened V by 3 bases and J by 6 bases, and 8 bases separated the two germline ends. This CDR3 has 13 amino acids. Per the germline V gene, CDR1 is LGHNA and CDR2 is YNFKEQ. Here the CDR3 DNA reads TGTGCCAGCAGCCACAGGGGTTCCGGGGAGCTGTTTTTT. This translates into CASSHRGSGELFF.

This clonotype turned up a few times. The chain uses TRBV28 and TRBJ1-1; D is unclear. Germline CDR1 reads MDHEN; CDR2 reads SYDVKM. The CDR3 consists of 12 residues. Deletions cut 5 bases from V and 11 bases from J, with 15 bases between. Here the CDR3 reads CASSIPGSVAFF. Written as DNA, the CDR3 is TGTGCCAGCAGTATCCCGGGATCCGTGGCTTTCTTT.

This clonotype was counted many times. The chain uses TRBV7-2 and TRBJ2-2; D could derive from TRBD1 or TRBD2 (6 bases each). In germline, CDR1 is SGHTA, CDR2 FQGNSA. This CDR3 is 15 amino acids long. V dropped 5 bases and J dropped 4 bases, with 14 bases sitting between them. CDR3 coding DNA: TGTGCCAGCAGCCTGAGGGGGGTGGGCACCGGGGAGCTGTTTTTT. This gives the protein CASSLRGVGTGELFF.

The V gene is TRBV5-1, the J gene TRBJ2-7, with D uncertain. CDR1 and CDR2 from the germline V gene are SGHRS and YFSETQ. The V and J ends lost 3 bases and 2 bases respectively, with 12 bases between them. The CDR3 is made up of 14 amino acids. The CDR3 region is CASSSEDRTYEQYV. In nucleotides, the CDR3 is TGCGCCAGCAGCTCAGAAGATAGGACCTACGAGCAGTACGTC.

This chain joins TRBV4-3 and TRBJ2-3; the D gene could be TRBD1 or TRBD2 (6 bases each). The germline V gene has CDR1 LGHNA and CDR2 YSLEER. Deletions cut 3 bases from V and 0 bases from J, with 13 bases between. The CDR3 has 16 amino acids. CDR3 sequence reads: CASSHWRGNSTDTQYF. CDR3 DNA: TGCGCCAGCAGCCATTGGAGGGGGAATAGCACAGATACGCAGTATTTT.

This clonotype appeared many times. The rearrangement joins TRBV28 to TRBJ1-6, with TRBD1 identical over 7 bases. The CDR3 is made up of 14 amino acids. V dropped 3 bases and J dropped 10; count of bases not matched to a gene: 6. Germline CDR1 reads MDHEN; CDR2 reads SYDVKM. Written as DNA, the CDR3 is TGTGCCAGCAGTTTTGGGCAGGGGGGGTCACCCCTCCACTTT. Its translation is CASSFGQGGSPLHF.

A remark on this clonotype: A read error may account for a junction end that differs from germline. V gene TRBV23-1 combines with J gene TRBJ2-6; D ambiguous. TRBV23-1 is placed among ORFs of uncertain function. This CDR3 contains 16 residues. The CDR3 loop is CVCSQSIVPGANVLTF. The CDR3 bases are TGTGTCTGCAGTCAGTCGATAGTCCCTGGGGCCAACGTCCTGACTTTC.

The gene calls are TRBV7-3 and TRBJ1-1; the D is unclear. Germline CDR1 and CDR2: SGHTA and FQGTGA. This CDR3 contains 11 residues. V was clipped by 4 bases and J by 6 bases, with 6 bases between them. This chain's CDR3 is CASSSGAEAFF. CDR3 DNA sequence: TGTGCCAGCAGCTCCGGGGCTGAAGCTTTCTTT.